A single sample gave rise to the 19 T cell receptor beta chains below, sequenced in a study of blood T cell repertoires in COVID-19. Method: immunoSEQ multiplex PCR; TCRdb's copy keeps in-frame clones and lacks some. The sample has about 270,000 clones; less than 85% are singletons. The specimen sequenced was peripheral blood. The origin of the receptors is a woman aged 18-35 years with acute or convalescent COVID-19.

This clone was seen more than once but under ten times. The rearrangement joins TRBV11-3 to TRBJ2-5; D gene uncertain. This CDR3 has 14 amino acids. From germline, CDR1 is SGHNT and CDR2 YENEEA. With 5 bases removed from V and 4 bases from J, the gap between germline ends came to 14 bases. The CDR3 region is CASSPPGATETQYF. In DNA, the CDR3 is TGTGCCAGCAGCCCCCCAGGTGCGACAGAGACCCAGTACTTC.

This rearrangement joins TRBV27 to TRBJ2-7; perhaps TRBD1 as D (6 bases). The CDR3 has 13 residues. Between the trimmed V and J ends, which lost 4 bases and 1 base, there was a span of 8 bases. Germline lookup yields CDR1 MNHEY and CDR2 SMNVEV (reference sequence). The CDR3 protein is CASSYDRSYEQYF. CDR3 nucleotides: TGTGCCAGCAGTTACGACAGGTCCTACGAGCAGTACTTC.

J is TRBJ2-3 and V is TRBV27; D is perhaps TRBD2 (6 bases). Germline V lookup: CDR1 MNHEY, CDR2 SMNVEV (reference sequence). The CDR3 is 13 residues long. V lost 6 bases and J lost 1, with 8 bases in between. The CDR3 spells CASRTGGTDTQYF. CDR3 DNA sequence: TGTGCCAGCAGAACGGGGGGCACAGATACGCAGTATTTT.

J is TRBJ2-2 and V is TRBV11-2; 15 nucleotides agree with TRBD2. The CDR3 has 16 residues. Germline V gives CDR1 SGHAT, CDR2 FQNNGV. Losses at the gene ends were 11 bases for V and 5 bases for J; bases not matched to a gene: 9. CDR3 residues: CAGSSGLAGGTGELFF. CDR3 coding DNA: TGTGCCGGTTCCTCGGGACTAGCGGGAGGTACCGGGGAGCTGTTTTTT.

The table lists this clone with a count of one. The CDR3 sequence: CASSPSRQGLAGGPADTQYF. The DNA of the CDR3 is TGCGCCAGCAGCCCGTCCCGCCAGGGACTAGCGGGAGGGCCGGCAGATACGCAGTATTTT. This chain uses TRBV4-3 with TRBJ2-3; 16 bases line up with TRBD2. CDR1 is LGHNA and CDR2 is YSLEER in the germline V gene. The trim removed 4 bases at V and 4 bases at J, leaving 14 bases unmatched. This CDR3 has 20 amino acids.

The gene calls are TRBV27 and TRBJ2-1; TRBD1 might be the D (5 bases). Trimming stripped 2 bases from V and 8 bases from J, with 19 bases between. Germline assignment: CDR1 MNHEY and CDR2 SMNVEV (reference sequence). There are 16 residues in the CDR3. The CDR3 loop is CASSLPSARAPDEQFF. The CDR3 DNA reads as TGTGCCAGCAGTTTACCCTCCGCCAGGGCCCCTGATGAGCAGTTCTTC.

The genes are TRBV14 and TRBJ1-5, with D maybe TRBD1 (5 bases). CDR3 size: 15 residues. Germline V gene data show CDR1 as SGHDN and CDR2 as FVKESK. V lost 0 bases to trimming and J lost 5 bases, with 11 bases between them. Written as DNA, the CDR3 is TGTGCCAGCAGCCAAGAAGGGGTCGGCCATCAGCCCCAGCATTTT. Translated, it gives CASSQEGVGHQPQHF.

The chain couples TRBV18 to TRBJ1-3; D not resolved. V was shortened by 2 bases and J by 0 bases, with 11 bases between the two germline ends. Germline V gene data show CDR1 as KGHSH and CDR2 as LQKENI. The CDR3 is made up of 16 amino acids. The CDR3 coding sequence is TGTGCCAGCTCACCAGGATCCGCGGACTCTGGAAACACCATATATTTT. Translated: CASSPGSADSGNTIYF.

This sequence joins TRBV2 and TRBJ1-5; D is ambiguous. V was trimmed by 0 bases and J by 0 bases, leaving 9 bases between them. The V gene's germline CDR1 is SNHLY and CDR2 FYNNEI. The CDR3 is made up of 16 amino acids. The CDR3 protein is CASSEAPIYSNQPQHF. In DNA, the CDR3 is TGTGCCAGCAGTGAAGCCCCAATCTATAGCAATCAGCCCCAGCATTTT.

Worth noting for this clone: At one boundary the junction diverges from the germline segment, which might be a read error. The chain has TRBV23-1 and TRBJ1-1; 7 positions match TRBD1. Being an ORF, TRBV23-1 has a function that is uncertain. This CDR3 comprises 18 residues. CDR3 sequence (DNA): TGCGCCAGCAGTAGGTCGGCGGGGCAGGGGGACCTTAACACTGAAGTTTTCTTT. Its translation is CASSRSAGQGDLNTEVFF.

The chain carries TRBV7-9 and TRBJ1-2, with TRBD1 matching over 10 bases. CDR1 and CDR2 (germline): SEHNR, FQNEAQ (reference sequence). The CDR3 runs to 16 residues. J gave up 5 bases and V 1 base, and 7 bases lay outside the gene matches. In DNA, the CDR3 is TGTGCCAGCAGCTTAGGGACAGGGGGGGAACTTTATGGCTACACCTTC. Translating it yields CASSLGTGGELYGYTF.

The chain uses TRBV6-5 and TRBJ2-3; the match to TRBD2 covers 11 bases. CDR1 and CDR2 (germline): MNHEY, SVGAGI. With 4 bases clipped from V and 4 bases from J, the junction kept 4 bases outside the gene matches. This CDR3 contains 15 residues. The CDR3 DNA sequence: TGTGCCAGCAGTTCCGGGACTAGCGGTTCAGATACGCAGTATTTT. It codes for CASSSGTSGSDTQYF.

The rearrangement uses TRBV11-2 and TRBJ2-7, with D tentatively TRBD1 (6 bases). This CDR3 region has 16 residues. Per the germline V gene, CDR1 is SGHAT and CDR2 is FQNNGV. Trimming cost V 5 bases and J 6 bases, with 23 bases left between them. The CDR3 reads CASSLRSGTPASEQYF. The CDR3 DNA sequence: TGTGCCAGCAGCCTCAGATCGGGGACACCGGCTTCCGAGCAGTACTTC. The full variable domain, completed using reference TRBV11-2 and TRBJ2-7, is EAGVAQSPRYKIIEKRQSVAFWCNPISGHATLYWYQQILGQGPKLLIQFQNNGVVDDSQLPKDRFSAERLKGVDSTLKIQPAKLEDSAVYLCASSLRSGTPASEQYFGPGTRLTVT.

The CDR3 loop reads CASSQKIQGKGGELFF. Here the CDR3 DNA reads TGTGCCAGCAGCCAAAAAATACAGGGAAAAGGCGGGGAGCTGTTTTTT. The chain has TRBV7-3 and TRBJ2-2; possible D gene TRBD1, 6 bases. Trimming removed 5 bases from V and 7 bases from J, with 20 bases in between. Germline assignment: CDR1 SGHTA and CDR2 FQGTGA. The CDR3 runs to 16 residues.

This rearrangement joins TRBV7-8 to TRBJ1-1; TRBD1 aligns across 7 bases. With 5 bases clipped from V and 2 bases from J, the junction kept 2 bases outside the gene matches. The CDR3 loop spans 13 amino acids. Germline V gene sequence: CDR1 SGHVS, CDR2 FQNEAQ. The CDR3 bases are TGTGCCAGCAGCCGGGACAGTAACACTGAAGCTTTCTTT. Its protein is CASSRDSNTEAFF.

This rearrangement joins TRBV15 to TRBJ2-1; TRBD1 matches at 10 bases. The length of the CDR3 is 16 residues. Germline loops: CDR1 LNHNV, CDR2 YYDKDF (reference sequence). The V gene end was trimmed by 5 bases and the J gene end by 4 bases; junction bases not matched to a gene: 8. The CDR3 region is CATSRPMGQGYNEQFF. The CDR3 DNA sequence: TGTGCCACCAGCCGCCCTATGGGACAGGGGTACAATGAGCAGTTCTTC. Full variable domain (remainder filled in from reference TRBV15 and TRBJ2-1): DAMVIQNPRYQVTQFGKPVTLSCSQTLNHNVMYWYQQKSSQAPKLLFHYYDKDFNNEADTPDNFQSRRPNTSFCFLDIRSPGLGDTAMYLCATSRPMGQGYNEQFFGPGTRLTVL.

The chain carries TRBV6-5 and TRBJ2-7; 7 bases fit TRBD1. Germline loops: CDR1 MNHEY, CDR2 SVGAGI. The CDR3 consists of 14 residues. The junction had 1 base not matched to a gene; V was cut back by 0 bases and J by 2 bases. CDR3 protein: CASSYSGQPYEQYF. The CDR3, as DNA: TGTGCCAGCAGTTACTCGGGACAGCCCTACGAGCAGTACTTC.

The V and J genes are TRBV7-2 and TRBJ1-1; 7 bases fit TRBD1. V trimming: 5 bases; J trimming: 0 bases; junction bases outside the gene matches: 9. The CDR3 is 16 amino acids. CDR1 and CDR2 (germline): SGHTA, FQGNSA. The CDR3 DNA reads TGTGCCAGCAGCAAAGGGGACAGCCCATTGAACACTGAAGCTTTCTTT. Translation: CASSKGDSPLNTEAFF.

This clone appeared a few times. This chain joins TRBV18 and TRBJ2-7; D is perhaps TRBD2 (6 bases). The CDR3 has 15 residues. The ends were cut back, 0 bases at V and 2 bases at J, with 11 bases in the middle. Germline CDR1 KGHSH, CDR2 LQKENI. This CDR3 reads CASSPPFPGAYEQYF. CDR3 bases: TGTGCCAGCTCACCACCATTCCCGGGGGCCTACGAGCAGTACTTC.